These T cell receptor beta chains were read from a single sample in a study of T cell repertoires in cytomegalovirus infection. TCRdb processed the reads anew with MiXCR; each CDR3 protein has one entry. The sample gives hundreds of thousands of distinct CDR3 sequences, 35% of which show up once; roughly 2.8% is in the top ten. The sample consisted of PBMCs. These receptors were taken from a human donor in good health (CMV status not recorded). Some clones in this sample may be carry-over from other donors' samples. CDR3s leave out the opening cysteine and the closing phenylalanine or tryptophan. Each record gives: V gene, CDR3 protein.

v_call: TRBV7-8; cdr3_aa: ASSSTMDTQY
v_call: TRBV19; cdr3_aa: ASSISIGTANTEAF
v_call: TRBV7-6; cdr3_aa: ASSLAEGDNQPQH
v_call: TRBV7-8; cdr3_aa: ASRETSGVTDTQY
v_call: TRBV28; cdr3_aa: ASKGTAPYEQY
v_call: TRBV19; cdr3_aa: ASSTNRGAYNEQF
v_call: TRBV6-1; cdr3_aa: ASSPGGGRRHQPQH
v_call: TRBV11-2; cdr3_aa: ASSQRGQEYNSPLH
v_call: TRBV6-2/TRBV6-3; cdr3_aa: ASSETGGNAGANVLT
v_call: TRBV5-1; cdr3_aa: ASTPSPRLNNEQF
v_call: TRBV6-5; cdr3_aa: ASSPLRGGGGEQY
v_call: TRBV12-3/TRBV12-4; cdr3_aa: ASSLGTLKGSPLH
v_call: TRBV20-1; cdr3_aa: SARDLTEVFEQY
v_call: TRBV6-1; cdr3_aa: ASSRRLAQTLNEQF
v_call: TRBV27; cdr3_aa: ASSPSDRAYNQPQH
v_call: TRBV27; cdr3_aa: ASSFEGEETPY
v_call: TRBV7-9; cdr3_aa: ATGLRLGDTEAF
v_call: TRBV6-1; cdr3_aa: ASRPPGLISGYGYT
v_call: TRBV12-3/TRBV12-4; cdr3_aa: ASSLDWGNQPQH
v_call: TRBV3-1; cdr3_aa: ASSQAGVIVDTQY
v_call: TRBV5-1; cdr3_aa: ASSRAPGGSSYEQY
v_call: TRBV4-1; cdr3_aa: ASSQIGKQETQY
v_call: TRBV7-2; cdr3_aa: ASSLAPLAGEVVTS
v_call: TRBV4-1; cdr3_aa: ASSLTGTGNHEQY
v_call: TRBV28; cdr3_aa: ASSLYSKGSTEAF
v_call: TRBV6-5; cdr3_aa: ASSYDSGTGELF
v_call: TRBV5-6; cdr3_aa: ASSLISTAAEAF
v_call: TRBV28; cdr3_aa: ASSLPLGQGVWQY
v_call: TRBV7-9; cdr3_aa: ASSLVADEQF
v_call: TRBV6-1; cdr3_aa: ASSTSGNTEAF
v_call: TRBV6-5; cdr3_aa: ASSYSQDTWNTEAF
v_call: TRBV7-1; cdr3_aa: ASSAGARWDTQY
v_call: TRBV5-1; cdr3_aa: ASSPPGRGYSGANVLT
v_call: TRBV7-2; cdr3_aa: ASSLGLAREQF
v_call: TRBV12-3/TRBV12-4; cdr3_aa: ASSLAQAAPKLF
v_call: TRBV7-2; cdr3_aa: ASSLWTSGRALQYNEQF
v_call: TRBV24-1; cdr3_aa: ATSEAGAGELF
v_call: TRBV5-4; cdr3_aa: ASSLKSGRNTEAF
v_call: TRBV19; cdr3_aa: ASLKGQGARGYT
v_call: TRBV5-6; cdr3_aa: ASSSVTGYHEQY
v_call: TRBV6-2/TRBV6-3; cdr3_aa: DSSYSRGMGEQY